This note documents a single T cell receptor (beta chain) sequence. The target antigen is unknown. The PCR employed 60 Vbeta primers together with 13 Jbeta primers. Original methodology: Unique TCR beta chains totaled roughly 80 million in a later count, with approximately 10 million of them shared. This table comes from immunoSEQ multiplex PCR, and its TCRdb copy is limited to in-frame clones, with some not included. The V and J calls and the clone size are those of that table, but D and trimming were determined from the DNA. The table for this sample gives tens of thousands of clones. The data derive from a study of cytomegalovirus exposure and HLA in healthy donors. Germline assignment: CDR1 MNHNS and CDR2 SASEGT. Trimming left V 6 bases short and J 4 bases short, with 18 bases between. This CDR3 contains 15 residues. The study, taken as a whole, reports: Associated with HLA alleles at 0.05 false discovery rate in a later analysis were over 15,000 TCR beta sequences. Highly shared sequence variants in one cluster were likely a sequencing artifact. Relative to equally common others, HLA-associated TCR beta chains showed greater clonal expansion in a later analysis.

This clonotype was sampled from a woman younger than 45 in good health and CMV-seronegative. This chain connects TRBV6-1 to TRBJ2-5; TRBD2 is a possible D gene (6 bases). Sequencing used PBMCs. CDR3 coding DNA: TGTGCCAGCAGCCCCCTGGAGGGAGTCGGAGAGACCCAGTACTTC. It translates to CASSPLEGVGETQYF.